These 21 T cell receptor beta chains were all obtained from the same sample, sequenced in a study of cytomegalovirus exposure and HLA in healthy donors. Both 60 Vbeta primers and 13 Jbeta primers went into the PCR. Here immunoSEQ multiplex PCR was the method, and the copy in TCRdb shows in-frame clones only, minus some. This sample has approximately 50,000 clones, with about three quarters found just once. Sequenced material: PBMCs. Source of these receptors: a young man in good health and CMV-seropositive.

The gene calls are TRBV9 and TRBJ2-4; the D gene is possibly TRBD1 (7 bases). Germline lookup yields CDR1 SGDLS and CDR2 YYNGEE. V lost 4 bases to trimming and J lost 0 bases, with 20 bases between them. The CDR3 has 18 amino acids. The CDR3 region is CASSPSHGGGLAKNIQYF. CDR3 nucleotides: TGTGCCAGCAGCCCCTCGCACGGAGGGGGCTTAGCCAAAAACATTCAGTACTTC.

The genes are TRBV9 and TRBJ2-5; 7 bases align to TRBD2. The length of the CDR3 is 14 residues. The germline V gene encodes CDR1 SGDLS and CDR2 YYNGEE. The J segment lost 1 base and the V segment lost 4 bases, leaving 4 bases of the junction unmatched. This CDR3 reads CASSLSGSQETQYF. As DNA, the CDR3 is TGTGCCAGCAGCCTTAGCGGGTCCCAAGAGACCCAGTACTTC.

The chain carries TRBV27 and TRBJ1-5; TRBD1 is a possible D gene (6 bases). The ends were cut back, 6 bases at V and 7 bases at J, with 16 bases in the middle. CDR3 size: 14 residues. Per germline, CDR1 MNHEY and CDR2 SMNVEV (reference sequence). In DNA form, the CDR3 reads TGTGCCAGCAGGGCTACAGGGTTAGGACAGCCCCAGCATTTT. This sequence encodes CASRATGLGQPQHF.

This sequence joins TRBV5-8 and TRBJ1-4, with D maybe TRBD1 (5 bases). The CDR3 is 16 residues long. CDR1 is SGHTS, CDR2 YDEGEE, per germline. Trimming removed 3 bases at V and 0 bases at J, with 12 bases between. The CDR3 region has the DNA TGTGCCAGCAGCTCCACAGGAACCCCAACTAATGAAAAACTGTTTTTT. Protein product: CASSSTGTPTNEKLFF. Full variable domain (outside the CDR3, taken from reference TRBV5-8 and TRBJ1-4): EAGVTQSPTHLIKTRGQQATLRCSPISGHTSVYWYQQALGLGLQFLLWYDEGEERNRGNFPPRFSGRQFPNYSSELNVNALELEDSALYLCASSSTGTPTNEKLFFGSGTQLSVL.

This clone was detected only a few times. This rearrangement joins TRBV5-1 to TRBJ2-1; possibly TRBD2 for D (7 bases). The germline V gene has CDR1 SGHRS and CDR2 YFSETQ. V dropped 0 bases and J dropped 6 bases, with 16 bases sitting between them. CDR3 length: 16 residues. For the CDR3, the DNA is TGCGCCAGCAGCTTGGCCTCGGGGGGCAGTCCCAATGAGCAGTTCTTC. Its translation: CASSLASGGSPNEQFF.

The chain joins TRBV5-4 to TRBJ2-5; tentatively, D is TRBD1 (6 bases). Germline loops: CDR1 SGHNT, CDR2 YYREEE (reference sequence). The CDR3 is 15 residues long. V was pared by 0 bases and J by 5 bases, with 14 bases between. The CDR3 DNA reads TGTGCCAGCAGCTTGGGGTTGGGGCAGGGGGAGACCCAGTACTTC. Amino acids: CASSLGLGQGETQYF.

This clone occurred once. The CDR3, as DNA: TGTGCCAGCTATTACGCGAGGAGGAGCTCCTACGAGCAGTACTTC. Its protein product is CASYYARRSSYEQYF. The J gene is TRBJ2-5, the V gene TRBV28; maybe TRBD2 (5 bases). The J call may be incorrect, as the DNA end agrees better with TRBJ2-7. CDR1 and CDR2 from the germline V gene are MDHEN and SYDVKM. This CDR3 has 15 residues.

Only one count was recorded for this clone. The V gene is TRBV9, the J gene TRBJ2-7; 16 positions agree with TRBD2. Losses at the gene ends were 3 bases for V and 7 bases for J; bases not matched to a gene: 7. The CDR3 is made up of 16 amino acids. Germline V lookup: CDR1 SGDLS, CDR2 YYNGEE. This CDR3 reads CASSARGTSGGEEQYF. CDR3 coding DNA: TGTGCCAGCAGCGCCAGAGGGACTAGCGGGGGGGAAGAGCAGTACTTC.

The chain carries TRBV6-6 and TRBJ1-1; 7 bases align to TRBD1. The trim removed 5 bases at V and 1 base at J, leaving 4 bases unmatched. The CDR3 consists of 14 residues. Germline lookup yields CDR1 MNHNY and CDR2 SVGAGI (reference sequence). In DNA, the CDR3 is TGTGCCAGCAGTGCGGACAGGAGGAACACTGAAGCTTTCTTT. Translated, it gives CASSADRRNTEAFF.

The chain has TRBV7-2 and TRBJ2-5; a possible D gene is TRBD1 (6 bases). The DNA end is a closer match to TRBJ2-7, so the J assignment may be wrong. The CDR3 covers 14 residues. Germline-derived CDR1 and CDR2 are SGHTA and FQGNSA. The CDR3 loop is CASSLGQGFYEQYF. The CDR3 DNA is TGTGCCAGCAGCTTAGGGCAGGGGTTCTACGAGCAGTACTTC.

J is TRBJ2-5 and V is TRBV27, with 13 bases lining up with TRBD2. V shed 7 bases, J shed 11 bases, and the junction held 13 bases outside the gene matches. The CDR3 has 15 residues. Germline loops: CDR1 MNHEY, CDR2 SMNVEV (reference sequence). CDR3 loop: CASIGLAGVGGEQYF. CDR3 coding DNA: TGTGCCAGCATCGGACTAGCGGGGGTGGGGGGGGAGCAGTACTTC.

J is TRBJ1-2 and V is TRBV27, with a tentative D call TRBD1 (6 bases). The CDR3 extends over 13 amino acids. Per germline, CDR1 MNHEY and CDR2 SMNVEV (reference sequence). The V end lost 5 bases, the J end lost 4 bases, and 11 bases lay between the germline ends. As DNA, the CDR3 is TGTGCCAGCAGTCCCCGACAGGCCTATGGCTACACCTTC. This translates into CASSPRQAYGYTF.

This chain links TRBV5-1 with TRBJ1-6; the match to TRBD1 covers 11 bases. Germline CDR1 is SGHRS and CDR2 is YFSETQ. V lost 7 bases and J lost 7; bases outside the gene matches: 7. CDR3 length: 15 amino acids. The CDR3 loop reads CASGQGAGHNSPLHF. The CDR3 DNA reads TGCGCCAGCGGACAGGGGGCGGGTCACAATTCACCCCTCCACTTT.

The chain combines TRBV5-6 with TRBJ1-4; perhaps TRBD1 as D (5 bases). Germline values: CDR1 SGHDT, CDR2 YYEEEE. The CDR3 runs to 14 residues. Trimming cost V 1 base and J 7 bases, with 11 bases left between them. CDR3 protein: CASSLSGYGEKLFF. The CDR3 DNA sequence: TGTGCCAGCAGCTTGTCAGGGTATGGTGAAAAACTGTTTTTT. Filled out from reference TRBV5-6 and TRBJ1-4, the complete variable domain reads DAGVTQSPTHLIKTRGQQVTLRCSPKSGHDTVSWYQQALGQGPQFIFQYYEEEERQRGNFPDRFSGHQFPNYSSELNVNALLLGDSALYLCASSLSGYGEKLFFGSGTQLSVL.

This rearrangement joins TRBV5-6 to TRBJ1-2; 9 bases are shared with TRBD1. CDR1 is SGHDT and CDR2 is YYEEEE in the germline V gene. V dropped 4 bases and J dropped 4; count of bases not matched to a gene: 5. The CDR3 sequence is 14 residues long. In DNA form, the CDR3 reads TGTGCCAGCAGCGTGGGACAGGGATTCTATGGCTACACCTTC. Protein: CASSVGQGFYGYTF.

The chain's CDR3 is CASSPSQETQYF. CDR3 in DNA: TGTGCCAGCTCACCGTCACAAGAGACCCAGTACTTC. This sequence joins TRBV18 and TRBJ2-5; unclear D gene. The CDR3 has 12 amino acids. CDR1 KGHSH and CDR2 LQKENI come from the germline V gene. V was shortened by 3 bases and J by 2 bases, with 4 bases between the two germline ends.

The chain has TRBV5-1 and TRBJ2-7, with 8 bases that match TRBD2. J gave up 2 bases and V 4 bases, and 2 bases lay outside the gene matches. Per the germline V gene, CDR1 is SGHRS and CDR2 is YFSETQ. This CDR3 is built from 13 residues. CDR3 region: CASSQAGAYEQYF. DNA for the CDR3: TGCGCCAGCAGCCAAGCGGGGGCCTACGAGCAGTACTTC.

The chain uses TRBV20-1 and TRBJ1-4; D not resolved. V lost 1 base, J lost 14 bases, and 11 bases lay in between. This CDR3 is 11 amino acids long. Germline CDR1 is DFQATT and CDR2 is SNEGSKA (reference sequence). The chain's CDR3 is CSARGQGGLFF. The DNA for the CDR3 is TGCAGTGCTAGAGGTCAAGGAGGGCTGTTTTTT.

The DNA of the CDR3 is TGTGCCAGCAGCCAAGACTTGGGCGGGGGGGGTGGTAGCACCGGGGAGCTGTTTTTT. Translating it yields CASSQDLGGGGGSTGELFF. The rearrangement links TRBV4-2 to TRBJ2-2, with TRBD2 matching over 9 bases. Germline trimming cut 0 bases from V and 4 bases from J; bases unmatched to any gene: 12. The CDR3 loop spans 19 amino acids. Germline CDR1 LGHNA, CDR2 YNFKEQ.

J is TRBJ1-4 and V is TRBV7-9; 11 bases line up with TRBD1. V lost 3 bases to trimming and J lost 7 bases; unmatched junction nucleotides: 4. The CDR3 is made up of 15 amino acids. Per the germline V gene, CDR1 is SEHNR and CDR2 is FQNEAQ (reference sequence). This CDR3 reads CASSFGQGASEKLFF. CDR3 DNA: TGTGCCAGCAGCTTCGGACAGGGGGCATCTGAAAAACTGTTTTTT.

CDR3 residues: CASSVATKGRDRDGYTF. For the CDR3, the DNA is TGTGCCAGCAGCGTAGCTACTAAGGGGAGGGATCGGGATGGCTACACCTTC. The chain combines TRBV9 with TRBJ1-2; D might be TRBD1 (5 bases). The V gene lost 0 bases and the J gene lost 6 bases, with 21 bases spanning the gap. Germline V lookup: CDR1 SGDLS, CDR2 YYNGEE. The CDR3 has 17 amino acids.